This is a list of T cell receptor beta chains from one sample in a study of cytomegalovirus exposure and HLA in healthy donors. Repertoires were generated with immunoSEQ multiplex PCR, while TCRdb's copy carries only in-frame clones and drops some. The sample has 90,000 to 130,000 clones; roughly 88% are singletons. The sequencing input was PBMCs. These receptors were taken from a woman aged 25 to 39 in good health and CMV-seropositive. CDR3s include the opening cysteine and the closing phenylalanine or tryptophan. The D gene is left open where the match is weak. Some rows have no size entry. The others give once, few or many, or a class for an expanded clone.

clone_size d_call j_call v_call cdr3_aa cdr3_nt
NA NA TRBJ2-4 TRBV6-6 CASSSDYSAKNIQYF TGTGCCAGCAGTTCGGACTACTCAGCCAAAAACATTCAGTACTTC
NA TRBD1 TRBJ2-7 TRBV27 CASSPSMTGYEQYF TGTGCCAGCAGTCCCTCGATGACAGGGTACGAGCAGTACTTC
NA NA TRBJ2-3 TRBV27 CASSPTGTFTDTQYF TGTGCCAGCAGCCCTACGGGTACCTTCACAGATACGCAGTATTTT
NA TRBD2 TRBJ2-7 TRBV19 CASRGLAGDYEQYF TGTGCCAGTAGAGGACTAGCGGGGGACTACGAGCAGTACTTC
NA NA TRBJ2-1 TRBV9 CASSKVTPGAGGEQFF TGTGCCAGCAGCAAGGTAACCCCCGGGGCCGGGGGTGAGCAGTTCTTC
NA TRBD2 TRBJ2-1 TRBV4-2 CASSQIITSGGAGNEQFF TGTGCCAGCAGCCAGATCATAACTAGCGGGGGGGCTGGCAATGAGCAGTTCTTC
NA NA TRBJ1-2 TRBV4-3 CASSQESQSLSYTF TGCGCCAGCAGCCAAGAGAGCCAATCACTATCCTACACCTTC
NA TRBD1 TRBJ2-6 TRBV5-6 CASSATGVILYGANVLTF TGTGCCAGCAGCGCGACAGGGGTGATTTTATACGGGGCCAACGTCCTGACTTTC
NA TRBD1 TRBJ1-4 TRBV6-1 CASSGQPATNEKLFF TGTGCCAGCTCGGGACAGCCAGCAACTAATGAAAAACTGTTTTTT
NA TRBD1 TRBJ1-1 TRBV27 CASSRYRQGEEAFF TGTGCCAGCAGTCGATACCGACAGGGGGAGGAAGCTTTCTTT
NA NA TRBJ2-2 TRBV6-6 CASTGGGTGELFF TGTGCCAGTACAGGGGGAGGGACCGGGGAGCTGTTTTTT
NA TRBD1 TRBJ2-1 TRBV28 CASNGQGPPNYNEQFF TGTGCCAGCAACGGACAGGGACCCCCCAACTACAATGAGCAGTTCTTC
NA NA TRBJ1-1 TRBV19 CASSPLSGYAEAFF TGTGCCAGTAGTCCCCTGTCGGGATACGCTGAAGCTTTCTTT
NA TRBD2 TRBJ2-7 TRBV6-1 CASNQLAGSLYEQYF TGTGCCAGCAACCAACTAGCGGGGAGCCTCTACGAGCAGTACTTC
NA TRBD1 TRBJ2-7 TRBV13 CASSPGTGGVYEQYF TGTGCCAGCAGCCCCGGGACAGGGGGCGTCTACGAGCAGTACTTC
once NA TRBJ2-1 TRBV18 CASSPNGSRWATYNEQFF TGTGCCAGCTCACCAAACGGATCCCGGTGGGCGACCTACAATGAGCAGTTCTTC
NA TRBD1 TRBJ2-1 TRBV2 CALGQGALDEQFF TGTGCCTTAGGACAGGGGGCTTTGGATGAGCAGTTCTTC
NA TRBD1 TRBJ1-4 TRBV6-5 CATRRTGNEKLFF TGTGCCACGCGTCGGACAGGGAATGAAAAACTGTTTTTT
few TRBD1 TRBJ2-7 TRBV7-9 CASSSTGTGGDEQYF TGTGCCAGCAGCTCCACCGGGACAGGTGGGGACGAGCAGTACTTC
once TRBD1 TRBJ2-2 TRBV6-5 CASSYSTGWDTGELFF TGTGCCAGCAGTTACTCGACAGGGTGGGACACCGGGGAGCTGTTTTTT
NA NA TRBJ2-1 TRBV7-2 CASSPGGGFGNEQFF TGTGCCAGCAGCCCTGGCGGAGGGTTTGGCAATGAGCAGTTCTTC
NA NA TRBJ2-7 TRBV27 CASSLFWGGSYEQYF TGTGCCAGCAGTTTATTTTGGGGCGGCTCCTACGAGCAGTACTTC
NA TRBD1 TRBJ1-1 TRBV5-1 CASRDRETEAFF TGCGCCAGCAGGGACAGGGAAACTGAAGCTTTCTTT
once NA TRBJ1-6 TRBV2 CASRDTNSPLHF TGTGCCAGCCGGGACACTAATTCACCCCTCCACTTT
NA NA TRBJ2-7 TRBV18 CASSPETGTYEQYF TGTGCCAGCTCACCAGAGACAGGTACCTACGAGCAGTACTTC
NA TRBD2 TRBJ2-5 TRBV9 CASSASSGSRETQYF TGTGCCAGCAGCGCGTCTAGCGGGAGTAGGGAGACCCAGTACTTC